These 3 T cell receptor beta chains were all obtained from the same sample, sequenced in a study of T-cell reconstitution after alpha-beta-depleted transplantation in children. Unique molecular identifiers were incorporated during preparation of the TCRbeta library. TCRdb recomputed calls from the PCR reads with MiXCR, one row per CDR3 protein. The table records fewer than 700,000 distinct CDR3 sequences, roughly 24% of them present only once. The source material was PBMCs, mostly from graft donor cells, sampled 360 days after TCRalphabeta/CD19-depleted stem cell transplant. Receptor source: a boy less than two years old who had a stem cell transplant for acute myeloid leukemia, so the T cells may come from the graft donor.

V usage is TRBV21-1 and J usage is TRBJ2-1. TRBV21-1 is marked as a pseudogene. The CDR3 has 11 residues. CDR3 nucleotide sequence: TGTGCCAGCCGCTCTCTGCATGAGCAGTTCTTC. This translates into CASRSLHEQFF.

This chain joins TRBV6-1 and TRBJ2-3; D uncertain. The V gene lost 5 bases and the J gene lost 0 bases, with 21 bases spanning the gap. From germline, CDR1 is MNHNS and CDR2 SASEGT. This CDR3 is 18 amino acids long. The CDR3 loop is CASSKGPLQSRSTDTQYF. The CDR3 bases are TGTGCCAGCAGTAAGGGCCCCCTACAGAGTCGGAGCACAGATACGCAGTATTTT.

The V gene is TRBV19, the J gene TRBJ1-5, with D possibly TRBD1 on 6 matching bases. The V end was cut by 7 bases, the J end by 2 bases, with 12 bases between. The CDR3 consists of 14 residues. CDR1 is LNHDA, CDR2 SQIVND, per germline (reference sequence). The CDR3 loop is CASTPYRGNQPQHF. The CDR3 nucleotides read TGTGCCAGTACCCCCTACAGGGGCAATCAGCCCCAGCATTTT.